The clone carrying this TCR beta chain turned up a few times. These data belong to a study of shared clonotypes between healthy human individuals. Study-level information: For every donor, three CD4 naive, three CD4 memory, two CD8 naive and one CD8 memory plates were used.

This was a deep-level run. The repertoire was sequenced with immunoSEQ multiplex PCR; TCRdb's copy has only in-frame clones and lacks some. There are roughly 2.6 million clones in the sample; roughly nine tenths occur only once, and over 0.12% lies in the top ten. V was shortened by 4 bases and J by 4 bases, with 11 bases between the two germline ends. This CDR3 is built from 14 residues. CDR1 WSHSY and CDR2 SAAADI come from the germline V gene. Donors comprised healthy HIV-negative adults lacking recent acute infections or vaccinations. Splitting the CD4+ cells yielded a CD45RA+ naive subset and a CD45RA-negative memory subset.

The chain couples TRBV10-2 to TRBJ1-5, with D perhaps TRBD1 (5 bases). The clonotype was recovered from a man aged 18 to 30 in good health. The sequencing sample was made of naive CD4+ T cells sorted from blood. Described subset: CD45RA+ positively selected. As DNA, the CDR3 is TGCGCCAGCAGTGGCAGGGAGGTGAATCAGCCCCAGCATTTT. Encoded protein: CASSGREVNQPQHF.